This T cell receptor beta chain stems from a study of human T cells and chemical hapten exposure. Study context: The patients were mostly female; they had alopecia areata, totalis or universalis.

Specified time point: pre-sensitization, week 0. Indicated treatment: therapeutic diphenylcyclopropenone sensitization with weekly scalp DPC. This clonotype came up a few times. TCRdb re-called the RACE reads with MiXCR, one entry per CDR3 protein. Seen here are approximately 370,000 distinct CDR3 sequences, 4.5% to 5.5% observed once, and the top ten hold around 8%. V lost 5 bases to trimming and J lost 8 bases, with 24 bases between them. Looked up from germline, CDR1 is SGHNT and CDR2 is YENEEA. This CDR3 region has 16 residues. V is TRBV11-3 and J is TRBJ1-1; D gene unclear. The sequenced sample was whole blood, obtained in connection with sensitization to the hapten diphenylcyclopropenone (DPC). The clonotype was recovered from a woman between 18 and 29 years old with alopecia areata. Some clones in this sample may be carry-over from other donors' samples. CDR3 sequence: CASSIKLGYQALEAFF. The CDR3, as DNA: TGTGCCAGCAGCATTAAATTAGGATACCAGGCCCTGGAAGCTTTCTTT.